The next 29 T cell receptor beta chains were all read from a single sample in a study of T cell responses to AZD1222 COVID-19 vaccine. TCRdb keeps only in-frame clones here, not all; method: immunoSEQ multiplex PCR. Of more than 150,000 clones listed, 85% to 95% were seen once; the top ten hold about 2.1%. Sequences were derived from peripheral blood, sampled 28 days after the second AZD1222 dose. Receptor source: an adult who received the AZD1222 COVID-19 vaccine.

The chain has TRBV18 and TRBJ1-4; tentative D call: TRBD1 (6 bases). Trimming shortened V by 5 bases and J by 8 bases, and 21 bases separated the two germline ends. Germline CDR1 reads KGHSH; CDR2 reads LQKENI. The CDR3 totals 16 residues. CDR3 sequence (DNA): TGTGCCAGCTCATCCTCCGGGGAGGGGGGGGAGGAAAAACTGTTTTTT. It encodes CASSSSGEGGEEKLFF.

The chain uses TRBV18 and TRBJ1-6, with a weak D call TRBD1 (5 bases). Germline V CDR1 and CDR2: KGHSH, LQKENI. The CDR3 spans 16 residues. Trimming took 3 bases from V and 3 from J, leaving 12 bases between them. The CDR3 DNA sequence: TGTGCCAGCTCACCCCAGGGCTCTGACTATAATTCACCCCTCCACTTT. Translated, it gives CASSPQGSDYNSPLHF.

The chain carries TRBV21-1 and TRBJ2-5; the DNA was not compared with TRBD1, the D call given in the table. TRBV21-1 is a listed pseudogene. This CDR3 is 15 amino acids long. This CDR3 reads CASSNGDRGRETQYF. As DNA, the CDR3 is TGTGCCAGCAGCAATGGGGACAGGGGGAGAGAGACCCAGTACTTC.

The V call is TRBV28, the J call TRBJ1-5; no clear D. The CDR3 sequence is 14 residues long. From germline, CDR1 is MDHEN and CDR2 SYDVKM. Trimming pared 0 bases from V and 4 bases from J, leaving 7 bases between. CDR3 coding DNA: TGTGCCAGCAGTTTATGGCTGGGGAATCAGCCCCAGCATTTT. Encoded protein: CASSLWLGNQPQHF.

The chain carries TRBV30 and TRBJ2-3, with D perhaps matching TRBD2 (5 bases). This CDR3 is built from 12 residues. V was shortened by 2 bases and J by 4 bases, with 7 bases between the two germline ends. CDR1 and CDR2 from the germline V gene are GTSNPN and SVGIG (reference sequence). As DNA, the CDR3 is TGTGCCTGGAGTAGGCGGGCAGATACGCAGTATTTT. This sequence encodes CAWSRRADTQYF.

The genes are TRBV4-2 and TRBJ2-3, with 10 bases aligning to TRBD2. The J segment lost 2 bases and the V segment lost 1 base, leaving 6 bases of the junction unmatched. Germline values: CDR1 LGHNA, CDR2 YNFKEQ. The CDR3 length is 17 residues. DNA for the CDR3: TGTGCCAGCAGCCAAGTTACGGGACTAGCGATCACAGATACGCAGTATTTT. It specifies CASSQVTGLAITDTQYF.

The chain uses TRBV19 and TRBJ1-1, with D possibly matching TRBD1 (6 bases). This CDR3 is 13 amino acids long. The ends were cut back, 6 bases at V and 1 base at J, with 9 bases in the middle. Germline V gene lookup returns CDR1 LNHDA and CDR2 SQIVND (reference sequence). CDR3 bases: TGTGCCAGTAGAGTAGGGGGGAACACTGAAGCTTTCTTT. Translated: CASRVGGNTEAFF.

The chain combines TRBV27 with TRBJ2-2; 9 bases agree with TRBD2. The junction had 7 bases not matched to a gene; V was cut back by 6 bases and J by 5 bases. Germline lookup yields CDR1 MNHEY and CDR2 SMNVEV (reference sequence). The CDR3 length is 15 residues. CDR3 sequence: CASRPGLAGTGELFF. DNA for the CDR3: TGTGCCAGCAGGCCGGGACTAGCTGGGACCGGGGAGCTGTTTTTT.

The chain combines TRBV15 with TRBJ2-1, with 9 bases fitting TRBD2. The CDR3 extends over 13 amino acids. Germline CDR1 reads LNHNV; CDR2 reads YYDKDF (reference sequence). With 11 bases clipped from V and 5 bases from J, the junction kept 7 bases outside the gene matches. CDR3 sequence (DNA): TGTGCCCTAGGCGGGAGGGCTAACAATGAGCAGTTCTTC. This gives the protein CALGGRANNEQFF.

The CDR3 reads CASSQDKQGRATGELFF. The DNA for the CDR3 is TGTGCCAGCAGCCAAGATAAGCAGGGTCGGGCCACCGGGGAGCTGTTTTTT. The chain combines TRBV3-1 (or the pseudogene TRBV3-2) with TRBJ2-2; possibly TRBD1 for D (5 bases). V dropped 0 bases and J dropped 4 bases, with 15 bases sitting between them. Looked up from germline, CDR1 is LGHDT and CDR2 is YNNKEL (reference sequence). This CDR3 is built from 17 residues.

V usage is TRBV19 and J usage is TRBJ1-1; D is ambiguous. The CDR3 sequence is 14 residues long. CDR1 LNHDA and CDR2 SQIVND come from the germline V gene (reference sequence). The V end was cut by 5 bases, the J end by 0 bases, with 10 bases between. This chain's CDR3 is CASSAGRLNTEAFF. For the CDR3, the DNA is TGTGCCAGTAGTGCAGGACGGTTGAACACTGAAGCTTTCTTT. The entire variable domain, with the rest obtained from reference TRBV19 and TRBJ1-1, is as follows: DGGITQSPKYLFRKEGQNVTLSCEQNLNHDAMYWYRQDPGQGLRLIYYSQIVNDFQKGDIAEGYSVSREKKESFPLTVTSAQKNPTAFYLCASSAGRLNTEAFFGQGTRLTVV.

The CDR3 coding sequence is TGTGCCAGCAGCCGCCCAGATAAAGAGACCCAGTACTTC. Its translation: CASSRPDKETQYF. This chain links TRBV9 with TRBJ2-5; D unclear. V was pared by 4 bases and J by 3 bases, with 10 bases between. This CDR3 has 13 residues. Germline V CDR1 and CDR2: SGDLS, YYNGEE.

The chain recombines TRBV5-4 with TRBJ1-4; 9 bases match TRBD1. Germline V gene lookup returns CDR1 SGHNT and CDR2 YYREEE (reference sequence). V shed 3 bases and J 0 bases; nucleotides not matched to a gene: 9. The CDR3 loop spans 18 amino acids. CDR3 DNA: TGTGCCAGCAGCTCACAGGGGGCTATAAGTACAACTAATGAAAAACTGTTTTTT. It translates to CASSSQGAISTTNEKLFF.

The V call is TRBV16, the J call TRBJ1-6; a weak D match, TRBD1 (6 bases). CDR1 KGHSY and CDR2 FQNENV come from the germline V gene. V shed 0 bases and J shed 9 bases, with 12 bases lying between them. This CDR3 spans 15 amino acids. CDR3 loop: CASSQSGAGSSPLHF. DNA for the CDR3: TGTGCCAGCAGCCAATCGGGGGCAGGGTCTTCACCCCTCCACTTT.

The V call is TRBV18, the J call TRBJ2-7, with 8 nucleotides matching TRBD1. Germline V CDR1 and CDR2: KGHSH, LQKENI. The J segment lost 5 bases and the V segment lost 4 bases, leaving 16 bases of the junction unmatched. The CDR3 extends over 17 amino acids. The CDR3: CASSRIPLLRGPHEQYF. CDR3 DNA: TGTGCCAGCTCACGAATCCCCTTGCTCAGGGGGCCCCACGAGCAGTACTTC. Filled out from reference TRBV18 and TRBJ2-7, the complete variable domain reads NAGVMQNPRHLVRRRGQEARLRCSPMKGHSHVYWYRQLPEEGLKFMVYLQKENIIDESGMPKERFSAEFPKEGPSILRIQQVVRGDSAAYFCASSRIPLLRGPHEQYFGPGTRLTVT.

The V and J genes are TRBV7-2 and TRBJ2-1, with TRBD2 identical over 10 bases. CDR3 size: 17 residues. The germline V gene encodes CDR1 SGHTA and CDR2 FQGNSA. Losses at the gene ends were 3 bases for V and 4 bases for J; bases not matched to a gene: 9. CDR3 nucleotide sequence: TGTGCCAGCAGCTTGATTCAAGCGGGGGGGTTGTACAATGAGCAGTTCTTC. Amino acid sequence: CASSLIQAGGLYNEQFF.

The chain uses TRBV5-1 and TRBJ2-3; D is unclear. This CDR3 is built from 14 residues. V shed 3 bases and J shed 0 bases, with 8 bases lying between them. CDR1 and CDR2 (germline): SGHRS, YFSETQ. The CDR3 bases are TGCGCCAGCAGCTCATACACTAGCACAGATACGCAGTATTTT. This sequence encodes CASSSYTSTDTQYF.

The chain uses TRBV6-5 and TRBJ1-5; no reliable D call. Between the trimmed V and J ends, which lost 8 bases and 3 bases, there was a span of 17 bases. There are 15 residues in the CDR3. CDR1 and CDR2 from the germline V gene are MNHEY and SVGAGI. The CDR3 loop reads CASLSSGSNNQPQHF. CDR3 nucleotide sequence: TGTGCCAGCCTTAGTTCGGGGTCGAACAATCAGCCCCAGCATTTT.

The rearrangement joins TRBV11-2 to TRBJ1-2; the D is unclear. V was clipped by 5 bases and J by 8 bases, with 12 bases between them. The germline gives CDR1 SGHAT, CDR2 FQNNGV. CDR3 length: 12 amino acids. This CDR3 reads CASSPWSGGYTF. The CDR3 DNA reads as TGTGCCAGCAGCCCCTGGAGTGGAGGCTACACCTTC.

This clone was seen only a few times. This chain's CDR3 is CASSLEGTVTGELFF. The CDR3 DNA is TGTGCCAGCAGCTTAGAGGGGACGGTCACCGGGGAGCTGTTTTTT. This chain connects TRBV7-2 to TRBJ2-2, with D perhaps assigned TRBD1 or TRBD2 (5 bases each). Trimming took 1 base from V and 4 from J, leaving 10 bases between them. Germline assignment: CDR1 SGHTA and CDR2 FQGNSA. The length of the CDR3 is 15 residues. Using reference TRBV7-2 and TRBJ2-2 for the parts outside the CDR3, the full variable domain is GAGVSQSPSNKVTEKGKDVELRCDPISGHTALYWYRQSLGQGLEFLIYFQGNSAPDKSGLPSDRFSAERTGGSVSTLTIQRTQQEDSAVYLCASSLEGTVTGELFFGEGSRLTVL.

This sequence joins TRBV28 and TRBJ1-3; no definite D call. Trimming removed 11 bases from V and 0 bases from J, with 17 bases in between. Germline loops: CDR1 MDHEN, CDR2 SYDVKM. The CDR3 is made up of 15 amino acids. CDR3 residues: CAYSSSGDSGNTIYF. CDR3 sequence (DNA): TGTGCCTACAGTTCCAGCGGAGACTCTGGAAACACCATATATTTT.

V and J are TRBV6-5 and TRBJ1-4; 8 positions match TRBD1. V shed 6 bases and J 7 bases; nucleotides not matched to a gene: 7. The length of the CDR3 is 14 residues. The V gene's germline CDR1 is MNHEY and CDR2 SVGAGI. The CDR3 spells CASSTGQGGEKLFF. CDR3 DNA sequence: TGTGCCAGCAGCACCGGACAGGGTGGTGAAAAACTGTTTTTT.

The rearrangement joins TRBV27 to TRBJ2-1; no firm D call. CDR1 is MNHEY, CDR2 SMNVEV, per germline (reference sequence). Deletions cut 3 bases from V and 0 bases from J, with 6 bases between. The CDR3 contains 14 residues. CDR3 DNA sequence: TGTGCCAGCAGTTTCCGCAGCTCCTACAATGAGCAGTTCTTC. It codes for CASSFRSSYNEQFF.

The rearrangement links TRBV9 to TRBJ1-4; no reliable D call. Germline loops: CDR1 SGDLS, CDR2 YYNGEE. Trimming pared 2 bases from V and 0 bases from J, leaving 5 bases between. This CDR3 is built from 14 residues. The CDR3 loop is CASSVTATNEKLFF. In DNA, the CDR3 is TGTGCCAGCAGCGTGACGGCAACTAATGAAAAACTGTTTTTT.

CDR3 sequence: CASSPGTVSYGYTF. For the CDR3, the DNA is TGTGCCAGCAGTCCCGGGACAGTTTCATATGGCTACACCTTC. The rearrangement joins TRBV28 to TRBJ1-2; 7 bases align to TRBD1. Germline loops: CDR1 MDHEN, CDR2 SYDVKM. Losses at the gene ends were 5 bases for V and 5 bases for J; bases not matched to a gene: 8. The length of the CDR3 is 14 residues.

The chain carries TRBV6-4 and TRBJ2-2; 8 nucleotides align to TRBD1. The ends lost 0 bases at V and 4 bases at J; junction bases unmatched: 4. The CDR3 totals 16 residues. Germline CDR1 is MRHNA and CDR2 is SNTAGT. CDR3 in DNA: TGTGCCAGCAGTGACTCGACAGGGGAGAGCACCGGGGAGCTGTTTTTT. This gives the protein CASSDSTGESTGELFF.

This clone was seen once. The rearrangement joins TRBV12-3 or TRBV12-4 to TRBJ2-7; no clear D gene. V was shortened by 5 bases and J by 7 bases, with 12 bases between the two germline ends. The CDR3 sequence is 12 residues long. CDR3: CASSLRVTEQYF. The DNA for the CDR3 is TGTGCCAGCAGTCTACGGGTAACGGAGCAGTACTTC.

This chain connects TRBV29-1 to TRBJ2-7, with D uncertain. The V end lost 6 bases, the J end lost 0 bases, and 6 bases lay between the germline ends. From germline, CDR1 is SQVTM and CDR2 ANQGSEA. The CDR3 covers 11 residues. CDR3 amino acids: CSVGNSYEQYF. Here the CDR3 DNA reads TGCAGCGTGGGAAACTCCTACGAGCAGTACTTC.

The rearrangement joins TRBV28 to TRBJ2-5; D possibly matches TRBD1 or TRBD2 (5 bases each). The CDR3 is 16 residues long. V was trimmed by 0 bases and J by 4 bases, leaving 15 bases between them. Germline V CDR1 and CDR2: MDHEN, SYDVKM. For the CDR3, the DNA is TGTGCCAGCAGTTTATGGGAGGAGTTTGGGGGAGAGACCCAGTACTTC. Protein product: CASSLWEEFGGETQYF.